These 27 T cell receptor beta chains originate from one sample sequenced in a study of blood T cell repertoires in COVID-19. The method was immunoSEQ multiplex PCR; TCRdb's version includes in-frame clones alone and lacks a portion of them. The sample shows over 140,000 clones, 70% to 80% of them seen only once. The specimen was peripheral blood. These receptors were taken from a woman older than 75 with active or convalescent COVID-19.

This chain uses TRBV4-1 with TRBJ1-5, with a weak D call TRBD1 (5 bases). Trimming stripped 1 base from V and 5 bases from J, with 12 bases between. Germline CDR1 is MGHRA and CDR2 is YSYEKL. This CDR3 has 15 residues. The CDR3 nucleotides read TGCGCCAGCAGCCAAGCGCTACAGGTCGATCAGCCCCAGCATTTT. Residues: CASSQALQVDQPQHF.

With regard to this clone: The same CDR3 arises from other DNA sequences in this sample as well. This chain uses TRBV5-1 with TRBJ1-5; no clear D. The germline V gene encodes CDR1 SGHRS and CDR2 YFSETQ. The CDR3 covers 14 residues. Trimming removed 2 bases from V and 1 base from J, with 7 bases in between. This CDR3 reads CASSLGGSNQPQHF. In nucleotides, the CDR3 is TGCGCCAGCAGCTTAGGAGGGAGCAATCAGCCCCAGCATTTT.

This sequence joins TRBV7-2 and TRBJ2-7; D perhaps matches TRBD1 (5 bases). This CDR3 comprises 14 residues. Trimming took off 2 bases at V and 2 bases at J, with 10 bases between the two ends. Germline V gene lookup returns CDR1 SGHTA and CDR2 FQGNSA. CDR3 DNA sequence: TGTGCCAGCAGCTTAAAGTCAGGGACCTACGAGCAGTACTTC. Translation: CASSLKSGTYEQYF.

V and J are TRBV6-5 and TRBJ1-3; 7 nucleotides agree with TRBD1. Trimming took 6 bases from V and 1 from J; bases not matched to a gene: 6. This CDR3 is 15 amino acids long. Germline CDR1 is MNHEY and CDR2 is SVGAGI. CDR3 in DNA: TGTGCCAGCAGAAACTCACAGGGGTCTGGAAACACCATATATTTT. The encoded protein is CASRNSQGSGNTIYF.

The genes are TRBV5-1 and TRBJ1-2, with TRBD1 identical over 7 bases. This CDR3 comprises 15 residues. Per germline, CDR1 SGHRS and CDR2 YFSETQ. V shed 0 bases and J 4 bases; nucleotides not matched to a gene: 6. CDR3 residues: CASSLAPGQPYGYTF. The CDR3 DNA reads as TGCGCCAGCAGCTTGGCCCCGGGACAGCCCTATGGCTACACCTTC.

The chain couples TRBV5-6 to TRBJ1-1; D is unresolved. V gave up 1 base and J gave up 0 bases, with 4 bases separating them. The CDR3 is made up of 13 amino acids. Germline V lookup: CDR1 SGHDT, CDR2 YYEEEE. The CDR3 loop reads CASSLYMNTEAFF. DNA of the CDR3: TGTGCCAGCAGCTTGTACATGAACACTGAAGCTTTCTTT.

The chain employs TRBV5-1 and TRBJ1-2; D uncertain. This CDR3 contains 12 residues. CDR1 is SGHRS, CDR2 YFSETQ, per germline. With 6 bases removed from V and 8 bases from J, the gap between germline ends came to 14 bases. CDR3 amino acids: CASTTGRGGYTF. Here the CDR3 DNA reads TGCGCCAGCACCACTGGTCGAGGAGGCTACACCTTC.

This chain joins TRBV7-9 and TRBJ1-3; 8 nucleotides align to TRBD1. CDR1 is SEHNR, CDR2 FQNEAQ, per germline (reference sequence). This CDR3 is 14 amino acids long. Losses at the gene ends were 2 bases for V and 8 bases for J; bases not matched to a gene: 5. CDR3 residues: CASSLPDRVDTIYF. DNA for the CDR3: TGTGCCAGCAGCTTACCGGACAGGGTAGACACCATATATTTT.

The chain combines TRBV6-6 with TRBJ1-2; D perhaps matches TRBD1 (6 bases). Germline assignment: CDR1 MNHNY and CDR2 SVGAGI (reference sequence). The ends were cut back, 4 bases at V and 4 bases at J, with 13 bases in the middle. The CDR3 is 14 amino acids. The DNA of the CDR3 is TGTGCCAGCAGTTCTACGGACAGCGCCTATGGCTACACCTTC. Protein product: CASSSTDSAYGYTF.

The chain couples TRBV10-3 to TRBJ2-7; D is perhaps TRBD2 (6 bases). The V gene lost 2 bases and the J gene lost 0 bases, with 17 bases spanning the gap. CDR3 size: 17 residues. Germline V CDR1 and CDR2: ENHRY, SYGVKD. The CDR3 protein is CAISEPTWRRGSYEQYF. For the CDR3, the DNA is TGTGCCATCAGTGAGCCGACCTGGCGGAGGGGCTCCTACGAGCAGTACTTC.

This sequence joins TRBV21-1 and TRBJ1-3; whether TRBD1, the table's D call, matches the DNA was not checked. TRBV21-1 is termed a pseudogene. The length of the CDR3 is 18 residues. As DNA, the CDR3 is TGTGCCAGCAACGGGCTATCCGGACACGGTCTATCGGGAAACACCATATATTTT. Encoded protein: CASNGLSGHGLSGNTIYF.

This chain uses TRBV2 with TRBJ1-4, with D uncertain. Germline V gene sequence: CDR1 SNHLY, CDR2 FYNNEI. The V and J ends lost 5 bases and 3 bases respectively, with 13 bases between them. The CDR3 has 15 amino acids. CDR3 bases: TGTGCCAGCAGTCCGTTCGGGTCCTCTAATGAAAAACTGTTTTTT. Encoded protein: CASSPFGSSNEKLFF.

The chain carries TRBV7-9 and TRBJ2-1; TRBD2 aligns across 10 bases. This CDR3 has 16 amino acids. Germline lookup yields CDR1 SEHNR and CDR2 FQNEAQ (reference sequence). V lost 4 bases to trimming and J lost 4 bases; unmatched junction nucleotides: 7. For the CDR3, the DNA is TGTGCCAGCAGCTCCATCGAGCGGGGGGGATACAATGAGCAGTTCTTC. As protein: CASSSIERGGYNEQFF.

This clone occurred once. The chain links TRBV4-2 to TRBJ2-2; 7 positions agree with TRBD1. CDR1 is LGHNA, CDR2 YNFKEQ, per germline. The CDR3 loop spans 16 amino acids. V was pared by 3 bases and J by 1 base, with 5 bases of the junction left unmatched. The DNA for the CDR3 is TGTGCCAGCAGCCAGAACGGACAGGTGAACACCGGGGAGCTGTTTTTT. Translated: CASSQNGQVNTGELFF.

CDR3 coding DNA: TGTGCCAGTAGTATACCCCAGGGCGGTGAAAAACTGTTTTTT. This sequence encodes CASSIPQGGEKLFF. The rearrangement joins TRBV19 to TRBJ1-4; TRBD1 is a possible D gene (5 bases). Germline V gene sequence: CDR1 LNHDA, CDR2 SQIVND (reference sequence). This CDR3 contains 14 residues. The V gene lost 2 bases and the J gene lost 7 bases, with 11 bases spanning the gap.

The sample holds a few counts of this clone. One junction end does not reproduce the germline sequence, and a read error may be involved. The chain couples TRBV5-1 to TRBJ1-4; the match to TRBD1 covers 8 bases. This CDR3 has 15 residues. The germline CDR1 and CDR2 sequences are SGHRS and YFSETQ. The CDR3 region is CASSPRTGSKEKLFF. The CDR3 DNA sequence: TGCGCCAGCAGCCCTCGGACAGGGTCTAAGGAAAAACTGTTTTTT. The whole variable domain, filled in from reference TRBV5-1 and TRBJ1-4, reads KAGVTQTPRYLIKTRGQQVTLSCSPISGHRSVSWYQQTPGQGLQFLFEYFSETQRNKGNFPGRFSGRQFSNSRSEMNVSTLELGDSALYLCASSPRTGSKEKLFFGSGTQLSVL.

V is TRBV15 and J is TRBJ1-4; a weak D match, TRBD1 (6 bases). CDR1 LNHNV and CDR2 YYDKDF come from the germline V gene (reference sequence). The CDR3 contains 19 residues. V dropped 0 bases and J dropped 3 bases, with 20 bases sitting between them. The CDR3 reads CATSRDRPRVDRANEKLFF. CDR3 sequence (DNA): TGTGCCACCAGCAGAGATCGCCCTCGTGTGGACAGAGCTAATGAAAAACTGTTTTTT. The complete variable domain, with remaining parts taken from reference TRBV15 and TRBJ1-4, reads DAMVIQNPRYQVTQFGKPVTLSCSQTLNHNVMYWYQQKSSQAPKLLFHYYDKDFNNEADTPDNFQSRRPNTSFCFLDIRSPGLGDTAMYLCATSRDRPRVDRANEKLFFGSGTQLSVL.

This clone was observed a handful of times. The genes are TRBV6-2 or TRBV6-3 and TRBJ2-1; 10 bases agree with TRBD2. Per the germline V gene, CDR1 is MNHEY and CDR2 is SVGEGT. With V trimmed by 0 bases and J by 5 bases, 7 bases remained unmatched. The CDR3 runs 17 residues. CDR3 in amino acids: CASSYSGSGGTHNEQFF. In DNA form, the CDR3 reads TGTGCCAGCAGTTACTCGGGTAGCGGGGGGACTCACAATGAGCAGTTCTTC.

The V and J genes are TRBV30 and TRBJ1-5; D is uncertain. The CDR3 sequence is 13 residues long. Germline assignment: CDR1 GTSNPN and CDR2 SVGIG (reference sequence). V was shortened by 2 bases and J by 3 bases, with 8 bases between the two germline ends. The CDR3 sequence: CAWSLQDNQPQHF. The CDR3 DNA sequence: TGTGCCTGGAGTTTGCAGGACAATCAGCCCCAGCATTTT. Full variable domain (outside the CDR3, taken from reference TRBV30 and TRBJ1-5): SQTIHQWPATLVQPVGSPLSLECTVEGTSNPNLYWYRQAAGRGLQLLFYSVGIGQISSEVPQNLSASRPQDRQFILSSKKLLLSDSGFYLCAWSLQDNQPQHFGDGTRLSIL.

The chain is built from TRBV5-1 and TRBJ2-5, with TRBD1 matching over 8 bases. The CDR3 is made up of 15 amino acids. V gave up 4 bases and J gave up 4 bases; unmatched junction bases: 9. The germline gives CDR1 SGHRS, CDR2 YFSETQ. The CDR3 bases are TGCGCCAGCAGCACTGACAGGGGCCGCGGAGAGACCCAGTACTTC. Protein product: CASSTDRGRGETQYF.

This rearrangement joins TRBV3-1 (or the pseudogene TRBV3-2) to TRBJ1-1, with 9 nucleotides matching TRBD1. Germline V gene lookup returns CDR1 LGHDT and CDR2 YNNKEL (reference sequence). The CDR3 contains 13 residues. Trimming removed 4 bases from V and 13 bases from J; junction bases left unmatched: 10. The CDR3 sequence is CASSPGQGGANFF. The DNA for the CDR3 is TGTGCCAGCAGCCCGGGACAGGGTGGGGCCAATTTCTTT.

The chain recombines TRBV11-2 with TRBJ2-1; possible D gene TRBD1, 6 bases. Trimming removed 6 bases from V and 10 bases from J, with 19 bases in between. The CDR3 contains 14 residues. Germline loops: CDR1 SGHAT, CDR2 FQNNGV. CDR3: CASRHSAGEWEQFF. The CDR3 DNA follows: TGTGCCAGCAGACACTCGGCAGGGGAATGGGAGCAGTTCTTC.

V and J are TRBV5-1 and TRBJ2-1; 13 nucleotides align to TRBD2. The J segment lost 9 bases and the V segment lost 0 bases, leaving 3 bases of the junction unmatched. The CDR3 runs 15 residues. CDR1 SGHRS and CDR2 YFSETQ come from the germline V gene. The CDR3: CASSLGWTSGSEQFF. The DNA for the CDR3 is TGCGCCAGCAGCTTGGGATGGACTAGCGGGAGTGAGCAGTTCTTC.

The rearrangement joins TRBV30 to TRBJ2-7, with TRBD1 identical over 9 bases. Trimming took 4 bases from V and 4 from J; bases not matched to a gene: 8. Germline assignment: CDR1 GTSNPN and CDR2 SVGIG (reference sequence). This CDR3 region has 14 residues. CDR3 coding DNA: TGTGCCTGGAAAGGGGGGACAGGGACTTACGAGCAGTACTTC. Translation: CAWKGGTGTYEQYF.

This rearrangement joins TRBV9 to TRBJ2-6; the D gene is possibly TRBD1 (5 bases). Germline values: CDR1 SGDLS, CDR2 YYNGEE. Trimming shortened V by 3 bases and J by 4 bases, and 8 bases separated the two germline ends. The CDR3 spans 14 residues. CDR3 sequence: CASSDRPGANVLTF. CDR3 coding DNA: TGTGCCAGCAGCGACAGGCCGGGGGCCAACGTCCTGACTTTC.

J is TRBJ2-1 and V is TRBV4-1; D might be TRBD2 (5 bases). The ends were cut back, 2 bases at V and 10 bases at J, with 18 bases in the middle. The CDR3 spans 15 residues. CDR1 and CDR2 (germline): MGHRA, YSYEKL. CDR3 coding DNA: TGCGCCAGCAGCCAAAGCGGCCTCCGTTCCGCCGAGCAGTTCTTC. Its protein is CASSQSGLRSAEQFF.

V gene TRBV6-5 combines with J gene TRBJ2-1; D uncertain. Germline values: CDR1 MNHEY, CDR2 SVGAGI. The V and J ends lost 8 bases and 1 base respectively, with 9 bases between them. The CDR3 loop spans 13 amino acids. This CDR3 is CASQTGSYNEQFF. Written as DNA, the CDR3 is TGTGCCAGCCAGACTGGTTCCTACAATGAGCAGTTCTTC.